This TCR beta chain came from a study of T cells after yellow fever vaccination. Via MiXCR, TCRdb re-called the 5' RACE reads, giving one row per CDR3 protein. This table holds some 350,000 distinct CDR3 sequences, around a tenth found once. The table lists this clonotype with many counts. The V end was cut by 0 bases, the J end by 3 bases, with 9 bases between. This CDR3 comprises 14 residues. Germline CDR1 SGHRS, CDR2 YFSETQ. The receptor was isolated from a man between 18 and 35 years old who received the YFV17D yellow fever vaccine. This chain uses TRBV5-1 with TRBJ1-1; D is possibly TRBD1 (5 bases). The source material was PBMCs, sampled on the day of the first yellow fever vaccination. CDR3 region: CASSLEGKDTEAFF. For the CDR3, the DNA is TGCGCCAGCAGCTTGGAGGGGAAGGACACTGAAGCTTTCTTT.